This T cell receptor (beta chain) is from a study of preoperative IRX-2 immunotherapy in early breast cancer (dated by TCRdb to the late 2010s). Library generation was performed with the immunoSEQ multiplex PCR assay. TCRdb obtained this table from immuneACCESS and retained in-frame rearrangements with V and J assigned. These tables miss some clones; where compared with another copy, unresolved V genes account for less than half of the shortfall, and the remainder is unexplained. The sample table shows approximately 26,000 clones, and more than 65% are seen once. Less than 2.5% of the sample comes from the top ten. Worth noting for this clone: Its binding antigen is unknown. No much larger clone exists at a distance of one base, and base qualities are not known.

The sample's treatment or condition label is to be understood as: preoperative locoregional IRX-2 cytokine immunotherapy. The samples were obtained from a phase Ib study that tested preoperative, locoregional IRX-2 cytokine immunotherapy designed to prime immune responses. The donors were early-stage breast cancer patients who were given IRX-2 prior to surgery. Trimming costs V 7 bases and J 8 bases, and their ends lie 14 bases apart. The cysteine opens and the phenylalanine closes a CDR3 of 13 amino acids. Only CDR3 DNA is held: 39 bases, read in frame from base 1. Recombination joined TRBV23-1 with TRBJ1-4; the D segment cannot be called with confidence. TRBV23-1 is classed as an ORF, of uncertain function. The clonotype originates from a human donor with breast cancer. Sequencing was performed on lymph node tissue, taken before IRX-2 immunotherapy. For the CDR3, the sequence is CASIGPGVEKLFF. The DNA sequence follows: TGCGCCAGCATAGGTCCCGGGGTAGAAAAACTGTTTTTT.